The rows below give T cell receptor beta chains drawn from one sample of a study of response to subunit inactivated influenza vaccine. In TCRdb, the RT-PCR reads were re-called with MiXCR into one record per CDR3 protein. The data show some 500,000 distinct CDR3 sequences, 15% to 20% seen once. Sequenced material: CD4+ T cells sorted from PBMCs, taken about 24 months after vaccination. The receptors stem from a man aged 50 to 69 who received an inactivated influenza vaccine. Both conserved end residues are part of each CDR3. Fields, in order: V gene, J gene, D gene, CDR3 length, clone size, CDR3 protein, CDR3 DNA. The D gene is left open where the match is weak. Not every row has a clone size; where given, it reads once, few, many or a size class.

v_call: TRBV20-1
j_call: TRBJ2-7
d_call: TRBD2
cdr3_length: 15
clone_size: -
cdr3_aa: CSASEASGNYYEQYF
cdr3_nt: TGCAGTGCTAGTGAGGCTAGCGGAAATTACTACGAGCAGTACTTC

v_call: TRBV29-1
j_call: TRBJ1-2
d_call: TRBD1
cdr3_length: 13
clone_size: -
cdr3_aa: CSVEVTGAYGYTF
cdr3_nt: TGCAGCGTTGAAGTTACAGGGGCCTATGGCTACACCTTC

v_call: TRBV3-1
j_call: TRBJ1-2
d_call: -
cdr3_length: 13
clone_size: -
cdr3_aa: CASSSRAASGYTF
cdr3_nt: TGTGCCAGCAGCTCCCGGGCCGCCTCTGGCTACACCTTC

v_call: TRBV7-2
j_call: TRBJ2-2
d_call: TRBD1
cdr3_length: 16
clone_size: few
cdr3_aa: CASSSGQGPNTGELFF
cdr3_nt: TGTGCCAGCAGCTCGGGACAGGGGCCGAACACCGGGGAGCTGTTTTTT

v_call: TRBV20-1
j_call: TRBJ2-5
d_call: TRBD2
cdr3_length: 14
clone_size: -
cdr3_aa: CSANAGVHQETQYF
cdr3_nt: TGCAGTGCGAACGCGGGAGTTCACCAAGAGACCCAGTACTTC

v_call: TRBV20-1
j_call: TRBJ1-1
d_call: TRBD1
cdr3_length: 15
clone_size: -
cdr3_aa: CSARDTRGLWTEAFF
cdr3_nt: TGCAGTGCTAGAGATACCAGGGGGCTTTGGACTGAAGCTTTCTTT

v_call: TRBV29-1
j_call: TRBJ2-2
d_call: -
cdr3_length: 13
clone_size: many
cdr3_aa: CSVEDDGTGELFF
cdr3_nt: TGCAGCGTTGAAGATGACGGCACCGGGGAGCTGTTTTTT

v_call: TRBV5-1
j_call: TRBJ2-1
d_call: -
cdr3_length: 15
clone_size: many
cdr3_aa: CASSLDPGKVNEQFF
cdr3_nt: TGCGCCAGCAGCTTGGACCCGGGAAAAGTAAATGAGCAGTTCTTC

v_call: TRBV6-2/TRBV6-3
j_call: TRBJ2-2
d_call: TRBD2
cdr3_length: 13
clone_size: -
cdr3_aa: CAARASGTGELFF
cdr3_nt: TGTGCCGCCCGGGCTAGCGGTACCGGGGAGCTGTTTTTT

v_call: TRBV6-1
j_call: TRBJ2-2
d_call: -
cdr3_length: 19
clone_size: -
cdr3_aa: CASSDYKGTPLANTGELFF
cdr3_nt: TGTGCCAGCAGTGATTACAAAGGGACCCCCCTCGCGAACACCGGGGAGCTGTTTTTT

v_call: TRBV28
j_call: TRBJ2-1
d_call: -
cdr3_length: 13
clone_size: -
cdr3_aa: CASNAGARNEQFF
cdr3_nt: TGTGCCAGCAATGCGGGGGCTAGGAATGAGCAGTTCTTC

v_call: TRBV30
j_call: TRBJ2-1
d_call: -
cdr3_length: 14
clone_size: -
cdr3_aa: CAWSQPNRRNEQFF
cdr3_nt: TGTGCCTGGAGCCAACCCAACAGGCGCAATGAGCAGTTCTTC

v_call: TRBV10-1
j_call: TRBJ1-1
d_call: TRBD1
cdr3_length: 14
clone_size: -
cdr3_aa: CASRPSGQDTEAFF
cdr3_nt: TGCGCCAGCAGACCTTCAGGACAGGACACTGAAGCTTTCTTT

v_call: TRBV11-3
j_call: TRBJ2-2
d_call: TRBD2
cdr3_length: 16
clone_size: once
cdr3_aa: CASSQGLAGVAGELFF
cdr3_nt: TGTGCCAGCAGCCAGGGACTAGCGGGGGTAGCCGGGGAGCTGTTTTTT

v_call: TRBV20-1
j_call: TRBJ2-3
d_call: -
cdr3_length: 14
clone_size: -
cdr3_aa: CSAQQGASTDTQYF
cdr3_nt: TGCAGTGCTCAACAAGGGGCTAGCACAGATACGCAGTATTTT

v_call: TRBV28
j_call: TRBJ2-7
d_call: -
cdr3_length: 12
clone_size: -
cdr3_aa: CASSLTLIEQYF
cdr3_nt: TGTGCCAGCAGTTTAACCCTCATCGAGCAGTACTTC

v_call: TRBV2
j_call: TRBJ2-1
d_call: -
cdr3_length: 11
clone_size: -
cdr3_aa: CASSRSHEQFF
cdr3_nt: TGTGCCAGCAGCCGTAGCCATGAGCAGTTCTTC

v_call: TRBV28
j_call: TRBJ2-1
d_call: TRBD2
cdr3_length: 15
clone_size: many
cdr3_aa: CASRPGIAGGNEQFF
cdr3_nt: TGTGCCAGCAGACCCGGAATAGCGGGAGGCAATGAGCAGTTCTTC

v_call: TRBV7-2
j_call: TRBJ2-1
d_call: TRBD2
cdr3_length: 13
clone_size: -
cdr3_aa: CASSSRLAREQFF
cdr3_nt: TGTGCCAGCAGCTCCAGACTAGCAAGGGAGCAGTTCTTC

v_call: TRBV15
j_call: TRBJ1-4
d_call: TRBD1
cdr3_length: 19
clone_size: -
cdr3_aa: CATSRDRGRDSVATGNLFF
cdr3_nt: TGTGCCACCAGCAGAGACCGGGGGAGGGACAGTGTTGCGACGGGTAACCTGTTTTTT

v_call: TRBV10-3
j_call: TRBJ2-3
d_call: -
cdr3_length: 13
clone_size: -
cdr3_aa: CAISEKRTDTQYF
cdr3_nt: TGTGCCATCAGTGAAAAGCGGACAGATACGCAGTATTTT

v_call: TRBV4-2
j_call: TRBJ2-7
d_call: -
cdr3_length: 12
clone_size: many
cdr3_aa: CASSSPPYEQYF
cdr3_nt: TGTGCCAGCAGCTCCCCCCCCTACGAGCAGTACTTC

v_call: TRBV6-2/TRBV6-3
j_call: TRBJ2-1
d_call: -
cdr3_length: 17
clone_size: -
cdr3_aa: CASSYPARDVFYNEQFF
cdr3_nt: TGTGCCAGCAGTTACCCCGCTCGCGACGTTTTCTACAATGAGCAGTTCTTC

v_call: TRBV28
j_call: TRBJ1-1
d_call: -
cdr3_length: 13
clone_size: -
cdr3_aa: CASRTTGRTEAFF
cdr3_nt: TGTGCCAGCAGGACAACCGGCCGAACTGAAGCTTTCTTT

v_call: TRBV20-1
j_call: TRBJ1-1
d_call: -
cdr3_length: 14
clone_size: -
cdr3_aa: CSGLSNLLNTEAFF
cdr3_nt: TGCAGTGGATTAAGTAACCTCTTGAACACTGAAGCTTTCTTT

v_call: TRBV3-1
j_call: TRBJ2-7
d_call: -
cdr3_length: 15
clone_size: few
cdr3_aa: CASSQGPGPHYEQYF
cdr3_nt: TGTGCCAGCAGCCAGGGACCAGGCCCCCACTACGAGCAGTACTTC

v_call: TRBV5-1
j_call: TRBJ2-5
d_call: -
cdr3_length: 15
clone_size: -
cdr3_aa: CASGPVAGLGETQYF
cdr3_nt: TGCGCCAGCGGTCCAGTGGCAGGCTTGGGCGAGACCCAGTACTTC

v_call: TRBV4-2
j_call: TRBJ1-5
d_call: TRBD1
cdr3_length: 15
clone_size: few
cdr3_aa: CASSPRTGSNQPQHF
cdr3_nt: TGTGCCAGCAGCCCCCGGACAGGGAGCAATCAGCCCCAGCATTTT

v_call: TRBV20-1
j_call: TRBJ2-1
d_call: -
cdr3_length: 16
clone_size: -
cdr3_aa: CSARDRTGQNYNEQFF
cdr3_nt: TGCAGTGCTAGAGATCGAACAGGGCAAAACTACAATGAGCAGTTCTTC

v_call: TRBV5-1
j_call: TRBJ2-2
d_call: TRBD1
cdr3_length: 14
clone_size: many
cdr3_aa: CASIRDRGTGELFF
cdr3_nt: TGCGCCAGCATCCGGGACAGGGGGACCGGGGAGCTGTTTTTT

v_call: TRBV20-1
j_call: TRBJ2-5
d_call: TRBD2
cdr3_length: 13
clone_size: many
cdr3_aa: CSVTGTSGETQYF
cdr3_nt: TGCAGTGTCACCGGGACTAGCGGAGAGACCCAGTACTTC

v_call: TRBV7-2
j_call: TRBJ1-3
d_call: -
cdr3_length: 13
clone_size: -
cdr3_aa: CASRQLAEVTIYF
cdr3_nt: TGTGCCAGCAGGCAACTGGCGGAGGTCACCATATATTTT

v_call: TRBV25-1
j_call: TRBJ1-1
d_call: TRBD1
cdr3_length: 18
clone_size: -
cdr3_aa: CASSEGDRGWLRNTEAFF
cdr3_nt: TGTGCCAGCAGTGAAGGGGACAGGGGGTGGTTACGGAACACTGAAGCTTTCTTT